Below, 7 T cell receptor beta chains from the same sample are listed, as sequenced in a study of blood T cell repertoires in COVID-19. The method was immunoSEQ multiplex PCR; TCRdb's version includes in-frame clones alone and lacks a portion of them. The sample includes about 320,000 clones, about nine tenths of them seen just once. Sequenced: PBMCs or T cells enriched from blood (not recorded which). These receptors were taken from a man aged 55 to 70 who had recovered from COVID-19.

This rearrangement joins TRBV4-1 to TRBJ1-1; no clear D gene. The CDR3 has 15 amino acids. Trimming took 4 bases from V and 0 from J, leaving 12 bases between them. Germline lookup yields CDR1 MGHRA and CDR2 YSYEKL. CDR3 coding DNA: TGCGCCAGCAGCCGGGAGCCCGGGGTGAACACTGAAGCTTTCTTT. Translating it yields CASSREPGVNTEAFF.

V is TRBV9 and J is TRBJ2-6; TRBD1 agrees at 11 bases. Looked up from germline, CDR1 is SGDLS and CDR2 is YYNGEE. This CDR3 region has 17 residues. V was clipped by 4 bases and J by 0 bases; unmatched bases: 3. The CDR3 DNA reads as TGTGCCAGCAGCACAGGGACAGGGGGCTCTGGGGCCAACGTCCTGACTTTC. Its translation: CASSTGTGGSGANVLTF.

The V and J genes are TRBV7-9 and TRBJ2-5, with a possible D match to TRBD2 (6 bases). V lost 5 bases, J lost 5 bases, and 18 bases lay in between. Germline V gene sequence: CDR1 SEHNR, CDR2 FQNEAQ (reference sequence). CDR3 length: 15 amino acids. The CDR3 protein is CASSPDGGPGETQYF. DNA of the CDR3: TGTGCCAGCAGCCCCGACGGAGGGCCGGGGGAGACCCAGTACTTC.

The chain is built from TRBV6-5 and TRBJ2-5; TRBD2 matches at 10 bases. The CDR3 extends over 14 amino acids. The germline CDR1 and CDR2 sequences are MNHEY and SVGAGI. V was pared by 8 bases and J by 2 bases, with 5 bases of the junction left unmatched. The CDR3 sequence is CASSSGGSQETQYF. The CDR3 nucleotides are TGTGCCAGCTCTAGCGGGGGATCGCAAGAGACCCAGTACTTC.

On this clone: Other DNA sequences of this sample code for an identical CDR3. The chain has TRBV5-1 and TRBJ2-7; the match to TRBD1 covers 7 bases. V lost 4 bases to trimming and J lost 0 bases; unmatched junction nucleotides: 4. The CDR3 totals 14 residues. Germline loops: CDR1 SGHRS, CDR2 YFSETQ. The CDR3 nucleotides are TGCGCCAGCAGCCAACAGGGGAGCTCCTACGAGCAGTACTTC. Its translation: CASSQQGSSYEQYF.

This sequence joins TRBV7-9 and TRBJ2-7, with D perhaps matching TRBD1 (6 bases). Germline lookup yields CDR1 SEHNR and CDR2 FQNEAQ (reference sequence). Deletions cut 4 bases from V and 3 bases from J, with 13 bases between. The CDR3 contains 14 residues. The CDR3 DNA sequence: TGTGCCAGCAGCTCCGACAGGAGGCTCTACGAGCAGTACTTC. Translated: CASSSDRRLYEQYF.

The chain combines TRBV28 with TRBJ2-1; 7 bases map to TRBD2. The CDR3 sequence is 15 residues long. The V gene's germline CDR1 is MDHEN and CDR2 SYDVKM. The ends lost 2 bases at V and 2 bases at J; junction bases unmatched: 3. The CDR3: CASSLAGETYNEQFF. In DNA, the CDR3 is TGTGCCAGCAGTTTAGCGGGGGAAACCTACAATGAGCAGTTCTTC.